This entry lists 5 T cell receptor beta chains sequenced from one sample in a study of cytomegalovirus exposure and HLA in healthy donors. PCR amplification relied on 60 Vbeta primers (plus 13 Jbeta primers). The assay was immunoSEQ multiplex PCR, and TCRdb's table has in-frame clones only and misses some. The sample holds roughly 150,000 clones, 75% to 80% seen once. The sequencing input was PBMCs. The receptor source for this set is a male donor in good health and CMV-seronegative.

V gene TRBV5-1 combines with J gene TRBJ2-3; 9 nucleotides agree with TRBD1. The CDR3 has 16 residues. Germline CDR1 SGHRS, CDR2 YFSETQ. After removal of 0 bases from V and 4 bases from J, the junction contained 6 bases not matched to a gene. CDR3 coding DNA: TGCGCCAGCAGCTTGGAGCGTAGGACAGGGGCAGATACGCAGTATTTT. Protein product: CASSLERRTGADTQYF.

This clone was recorded once. The chain joins TRBV5-6 to TRBJ2-1, with TRBD1 matching over 8 bases. CDR1 is SGHDT and CDR2 is YYEEEE in the germline V gene. The V gene end was trimmed by 4 bases and the J gene end by 7 bases; junction bases not matched to a gene: 13. The CDR3 runs 16 residues. The CDR3 nucleotides are TGTGCCAGCAGCCCGGGCGGCAGGGGGCTCTTGAATGAGCAGTTCTTC. It specifies CASSPGGRGLLNEQFF. Variable domain in full (rest from reference TRBV5-6 and TRBJ2-1): DAGVTQSPTHLIKTRGQQVTLRCSPKSGHDTVSWYQQALGQGPQFIFQYYEEEERQRGNFPDRFSGHQFPNYSSELNVNALLLGDSALYLCASSPGGRGLLNEQFFGPGTRLTVL.

V and J are TRBV5-1 and TRBJ1-3; 11 bases line up with TRBD1. The V and J ends lost 0 bases and 2 bases, in that order; junction bases with no gene match: 1. This CDR3 contains 16 residues. Germline CDR1 reads SGHRS; CDR2 reads YFSETQ. Here the CDR3 reads CASSLEGQGAGNTIYF. CDR3 sequence (DNA): TGCGCCAGCAGCTTGGAGGGACAGGGGGCTGGAAACACCATATATTTT.

This clone was counted once. The V call is TRBV6-5, the J call TRBJ2-3; 7 bases match TRBD2. The J segment lost 4 bases and the V segment lost 0 bases, leaving 7 bases of the junction unmatched. Germline V lookup: CDR1 MNHEY, CDR2 SVGAGI. The CDR3 loop spans 16 amino acids. The CDR3 spells CASSYSPTSAADTQYF. For the CDR3, the DNA is TGTGCCAGCAGTTACTCGCCAACTAGCGCCGCAGATACGCAGTATTTT.

The V call is TRBV18, the J call TRBJ2-7, with a tentative D call TRBD1 (6 bases). The V end lost 0 bases, the J end lost 6 bases, and 15 bases lay between the germline ends. Germline V gene lookup returns CDR1 KGHSH and CDR2 LQKENI. This CDR3 comprises 15 residues. The CDR3 sequence is CASSPPSRDKGEQYF. The DNA for the CDR3 is TGTGCCAGCTCACCACCGTCCAGGGACAAGGGCGAGCAGTACTTC. Together with reference TRBV18 and TRBJ2-7, the CDR3 gives the full variable domain: NAGVMQNPRHLVRRRGQEARLRCSPMKGHSHVYWYRQLPEEGLKFMVYLQKENIIDESGMPKERFSAEFPKEGPSILRIQQVVRGDSAAYFCASSPPSRDKGEQYFGPGTRLTVT.